One and the same sample provided the 10 T cell receptor beta chains below, sequenced in a study of regulatory T cells in long-lasting Graves disease. Researchers made TCR beta libraries by using iRepertoire HTBI primers and running Arm-PCR on CDR3 regions. TCRdb re-derived calls from the multiplex PCR reads in MiXCR, one entry per CDR3 protein. The sample has 550,000 to 700,000 distinct CDR3 sequences, 15% to 20% seen once; the top ten hold around 12%. The time point was: newly diagnosed GD, antithyroid drugs for less than 3 months. PBMCs provided the RNA from which the TCR library was made. The same specimen was also included in a second study, on T cells in Graves' hyperthyroidism and ophthalmopathy.

Material: peripheral blood mononuclear cells (PBMCs), obtained at new diagnosis, from a patient treated with antithyroid drugs. The source is a young man with Graves disease.

This clonotype occurred many times. This chain uses TRBV28 with TRBJ2-1; 13 bases are a match to TRBD2. This CDR3 has 20 amino acids. Germline V lookup: CDR1 MDHEN, CDR2 SYDVKM. Trimming cost V 5 bases and J 5 bases; bases outside gene matches: 18. The CDR3 sequence: CASSPIRLLAGGPLHNEQFF. The DNA of the CDR3 is TGTGCCAGCAGTCCCATCCGCCTACTAGCGGGAGGGCCTCTCCACAATGAGCAGTTCTTC.

This clonotype came up many times. The J gene is TRBJ2-5, the V gene TRBV18; TRBD2 might be the D (5 bases). CDR3 length: 14 residues. The V end lost 1 base, the J end lost 2 bases, and 8 bases lay between the germline ends. Germline V gene sequence: CDR1 KGHSH, CDR2 LQKENI. CDR3: CASSPQSGQETQYF. CDR3 nucleotides: TGTGCCAGCTCACCACAATCGGGACAAGAGACCCAGTACTTC.

Ten or more counts support this clonotype. The CDR3 spells CATSRDRASQETQYF. The CDR3 nucleotides read TGTGCCACCAGCAGAGACAGAGCCAGTCAAGAGACCCAGTACTTC. The V and J genes are TRBV15 and TRBJ2-5; D gene unclear. V was shortened by 0 bases and J by 2 bases, with 10 bases between the two germline ends. The CDR3 is made up of 15 amino acids. The germline gives CDR1 LNHNV, CDR2 YYDKDF (reference sequence).

This clonotype was observed a handful of times. The V call is TRBV11-3, the J call TRBJ2-1, with 8 bases that match TRBD1. V lost 1 base, J lost 6 bases, and 8 bases stayed unmatched. CDR1 is SGHNT and CDR2 is YENEEA in the germline V gene. The CDR3 extends over 16 amino acids. The CDR3 loop reads CASSLVSGQGGNEQFF. The CDR3 region has the DNA TGTGCCAGCAGCTTAGTTTCCGGACAGGGCGGCAATGAGCAGTTCTTC.

The V gene is TRBV10-1, the J gene TRBJ2-7, with 7 bases aligning to TRBD2. Germline loops: CDR1 WNHNN, CDR2 SYGVQD (reference sequence). After removal of 0 bases from V and 2 bases from J, the junction contained 4 bases not matched to a gene. CDR3 length: 15 amino acids. The DNA for the CDR3 is TGCGCCAGCAGTGAGTCACGGGCGGGAGCCTACGAGCAGTACTTC. This sequence encodes CASSESRAGAYEQYF.

This clonotype occurred a few times. V gene TRBV9 combines with J gene TRBJ2-5; D perhaps matches TRBD2 (6 bases). Germline lookup yields CDR1 SGDLS and CDR2 YYNGEE. Between the trimmed V and J ends, which lost 4 bases and 2 bases, there was a span of 18 bases. The CDR3 runs to 16 residues. This chain's CDR3 is CASSKGRGGVQETQYF. DNA for the CDR3: TGTGCCAGCAGCAAAGGGCGGGGCGGGGTACAAGAGACCCAGTACTTC.

This clonotype occurred a few times. J is TRBJ2-3 and V is TRBV3-1; 10 positions agree with TRBD2. Germline V gene data show CDR1 as LGHDT and CDR2 as YNNKEL (reference sequence). CDR3 length: 15 residues. V dropped 6 bases and J dropped 6; count of bases not matched to a gene: 9. CDR3 sequence reads: CASSFLAGVPDTQYF. The CDR3, as DNA: TGTGCCAGCAGTTTCCTAGCGGGAGTGCCTGATACGCAGTATTTT.

The V and J genes are TRBV6-2 or TRBV6-3 and TRBJ1-2; perhaps TRBD1 as D (5 bases). This CDR3 contains 17 residues. V lost 8 bases and J 4 bases, leaving 26 bases between the germline ends. The V gene's germline CDR1 is MNHEY and CDR2 SVGEGT. The chain's CDR3 is CASGYRNRGTLGYGYTF. The CDR3 DNA is TGTGCCAGCGGATACAGGAATCGGGGAACTTTAGGCTATGGCTACACCTTC.

The chain has TRBV7-3 and TRBJ2-7; maybe TRBD2 (6 bases). CDR1 is SGHTA and CDR2 is FQGTGA in the germline V gene. With 2 bases removed from V and 4 bases from J, the gap between germline ends came to 15 bases. CDR3 length equals 15 residues. This chain's CDR3 is CASSLGPGEVYEQYF. In nucleotides, the CDR3 is TGTGCCAGCAGCTTAGGACCGGGAGAAGTATACGAGCAGTACTTC.

This clonotype was seen at least ten times. The chain has TRBV30 and TRBJ2-1; no definite D call. CDR3 length equals 14 residues. V was shortened by 7 bases and J by 2 bases, with 15 bases between the two germline ends. The V gene's germline CDR1 is GTSNPN and CDR2 SVGIG (reference sequence). Here the CDR3 DNA reads TGTGCCTCATCAAACGTGATTACCTACAATGAGCAGTTCTTC. Encoded protein: CASSNVITYNEQFF.